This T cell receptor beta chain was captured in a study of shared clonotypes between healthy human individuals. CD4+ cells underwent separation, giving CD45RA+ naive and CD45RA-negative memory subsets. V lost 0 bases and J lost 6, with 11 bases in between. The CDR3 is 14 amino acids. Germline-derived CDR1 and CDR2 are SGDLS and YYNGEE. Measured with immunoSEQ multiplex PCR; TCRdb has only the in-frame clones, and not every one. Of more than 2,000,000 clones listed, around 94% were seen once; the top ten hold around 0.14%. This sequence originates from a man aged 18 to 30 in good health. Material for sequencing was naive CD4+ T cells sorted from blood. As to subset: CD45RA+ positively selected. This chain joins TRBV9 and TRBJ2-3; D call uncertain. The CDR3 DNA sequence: TGTGCCAGCAGCGTAGCTCCCCTCGTCGATACGCAGTATTTT. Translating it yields CASSVAPLVDTQYF.